Listed below are T cell receptor beta chains from one sample, sequenced in a study of chemoradiotherapy in HPV16-positive cancers. This table comes from immunoSEQ multiplex PCR, and its TCRdb copy is limited to in-frame clones, with some not included. The data show 25,000 to 30,000 clones, 84% seen once. The material was blood, obtained from a patient who underwent chemoradiotherapy. These receptors originate from a human donor with HPV-associated anogenital cancer. CDR3s include the opening cysteine and the closing phenylalanine or tryptophan. The order of the fields is V gene, J gene, D gene, clone size, CDR3 length, CDR3 protein, CDR3 DNA. D genes are given only for firm matches. The listing skips clone size in some rows; elsewhere it reads once, few, many or a size class.

TRBV7-9	TRBJ1-2	TRBD1	once	13	CASSLTGPEGYTF	TGTGCCAGCAGCTTGACAGGGCCGGAGGGCTACACCTTC
TRBV7-9	TRBJ2-3	NA	few	16	CASSLMGQPPWDTQYF	TGTGCCAGCAGCTTAATGGGACAACCCCCCTGGGATACGCAGTATTTT
TRBV6-5	TRBJ2-3	NA	NA	13	CASSSRVTDTQYF	TGTGCCAGCAGTTCCAGGGTCACAGATACGCAGTATTTT
TRBV6-1	TRBJ2-7	TRBD2	NA	14	CASSEALGGGEQYF	TGTGCCAGCAGTGAAGCGCTGGGCGGGGGCGAGCAGTACTTC
TRBV6-1	TRBJ2-6	NA	NA	14	CASSEYSGANVLTF	TGTGCCAGCAGTGAGTACTCTGGGGCCAACGTCCTGACTTTC
TRBV29-1	TRBJ2-1	NA	NA	19	CSVENNHLARWRSYNEQFF	TGCAGCGTTGAAAATAATCACTTGGCCCGGTGGCGGTCCTACAATGAGCAGTTCTTC
TRBV6-1	TRBJ1-5	NA	few	14	CASSEVVGNQPQHF	TGTGCCAGCAGTGAAGTTGTAGGCAATCAGCCCCAGCATTTT
TRBV6-1	TRBJ1-5	TRBD1	NA	14	CASSAGTENQPQHF	TGTGCCAGCAGCGCCGGGACAGAGAATCAGCCCCAGCATTTT
TRBV6-1	TRBJ1-5	TRBD1	NA	15	CASHKGAPSNQPQHF	TGTGCCAGCCATAAGGGGGCTCCTTCCAATCAGCCCCAGCATTTT
TRBV9	TRBJ2-2	TRBD1	once	18	CASSVLSGQGVIPGELFF	TGTGCCAGCAGCGTTCTCTCTGGACAGGGGGTGATTCCCGGGGAGCTGTTTTTT
TRBV7-9	TRBJ2-2	NA	NA	13	CASGTPNTGELFF	TGTGCCAGCGGAACTCCGAACACCGGGGAGCTGTTTTTT
TRBV30	TRBJ1-1	TRBD1	few	11	CAFSDRGEAFF	TGTGCCTTCTCCGACAGGGGTGAAGCTTTCTTT
TRBV9	TRBJ1-4	NA	NA	15	CASSVESGEGEKLFF	TGTGCCAGCAGCGTAGAATCAGGGGAGGGCGAAAAACTGTTTTTT
TRBV7-2	TRBJ2-1	NA	once	14	CASSLTRELGEQFF	TGTGCCAGCAGCTTAACCAGGGAACTAGGGGAGCAGTTCTTC
TRBV6-6	TRBJ2-5	TRBD1	NA	14	CAGRQGADEETQYF	TGTGCCGGCAGACAGGGGGCTGATGAAGAGACCCAGTACTTC
TRBV5-1	TRBJ2-5	TRBD2	NA	17	CASSSVAGGRSKETQYF	TGCGCCAGCAGCTCCGTAGCGGGGGGGCGGTCAAAAGAGACCCAGTACTTC
TRBV28	TRBJ1-2	NA	NA	12	CASSLTGYGYTF	TGTGCCAGCAGCCTTACAGGATATGGCTACACCTTC
TRBV19	TRBJ1-2	NA	NA	14	CASRSFGGIYGYTF	TGTGCCAGTCGTAGTTTCGGGGGGATCTATGGCTACACCTTC
TRBV7-9	TRBJ1-2	TRBD1	NA	14	CASSLGQGDYGYTF	TGTGCCAGCAGCTTAGGACAGGGGGACTATGGCTACACCTTC
TRBV21-1	TRBJ1-3	NA	once	16	CASSSRKGNSGNTIYF	TGTGCCAGCAGCTCCCGCAAGGGAAACTCTGGAAACACCATATATTTT
TRBV5-4	TRBJ2-6	TRBD2	NA	17	CASSSMRGISGANVLTF	TGTGCCAGCAGCTCCATGCGGGGGATCTCTGGGGCCAACGTCCTGACTTTC
TRBV7-8	TRBJ2-1	NA	NA	19	CASSHLGRRTTFSYNEQFF	TGTGCCAGCAGCCACCTAGGGCGGAGGACAACCTTCTCCTACAATGAGCAGTTCTTC
TRBV11-1	TRBJ1-5	NA	NA	13	CASSLGPNQPQHF	TGTGCCAGCAGCCTCGGGCCGAATCAGCCCCAGCATTTT
TRBV5-1	TRBJ2-5	NA	NA	17	CASSVGSTGLPQETQYF	TGCGCCAGCAGCGTCGGTTCTACGGGGTTGCCCCAAGAGACCCAGTACTTC
TRBV10-3	TRBJ1-6	NA	NA	14	CAIRETGDYSPLHF	TGTGCCATCAGGGAGACAGGCGACTATTCACCCCTCCACTTT
TRBV4-2	TRBJ2-5	NA	NA	14	CASSAPLAPETQYF	TGTGCCAGCAGCGCCCCATTGGCCCCAGAGACCCAGTACTTC
TRBV30	TRBJ2-1	TRBD2	NA	14	CAWQLASSYNEQFF	TGTGCCTGGCAACTAGCGAGCTCCTACAATGAGCAGTTCTTC
TRBV30	TRBJ1-3	NA	NA	15	CAWSPFSGSGNTIYF	TGTGCCTGGAGCCCTTTCAGTGGCTCTGGAAACACCATATATTTT
TRBV7-2	TRBJ1-2	NA	NA	11	CASSLRRTRIF	TGTGCCAGCAGCTTACGAAGAACCCGGATATTC
TRBV9	TRBJ2-5	NA	NA	15	CASSVGGGAGETQYF	TGTGCCAGCAGCGTAGGAGGGGGGGCCGGGGAGACCCAGTACTTC
TRBV2	TRBJ1-1	NA	NA	11	CASDGNTEAFF	TGTGCCAGCGACGGTAACACTGAAGCTTTCTTT
TRBV7-9	TRBJ2-7	TRBD1	NA	15	CASSFRTGRNYEQYF	TGTGCCAGCAGCTTCAGGACAGGGCGGAACTACGAGCAGTACTTC
TRBV19	TRBJ1-6	TRBD1	few	15	CASRQTGQFNSPLHF	TGTGCCAGTAGACAGACGGGACAGTTTAATTCACCCCTCCACTTT
TRBV23-1	TRBJ2-7	NA	NA	13	CASSPLESYEQYF	TGCGCCAGCAGTCCCCTCGAGTCCTACGAGCAGTACTTC
TRBV6-1	TRBJ2-5	NA	NA	14	CASSDRLAQETQYF	TGTGCCAGCAGTGATAGGCTAGCACAAGAGACCCAGTACTTC
TRBV30	TRBJ1-1	NA	NA	14	CAWRGPAGVAEAFF	TGTGCCTGGAGGGGACCGGCAGGGGTGGCTGAAGCTTTCTTT
TRBV6-5	TRBJ1-3	NA	NA	15	CASSWGLSSGNTIYF	TGTGCCAGCAGTTGGGGACTAAGCTCTGGAAACACCATATATTTT
TRBV11-2	TRBJ1-1	NA	NA	12	CASSHPRSRAFF	TGTGCCAGCAGTCATCCCCGGTCGAGAGCTTTCTTT
TRBV9	TRBJ2-7	TRBD1	NA	14	CASSASGGAYEQYF	TGTGCCAGCAGCGCGTCAGGGGGCGCGTACGAGCAGTACTTC
TRBV5-6	TRBJ1-4	NA	NA	15	CASSLYRTTNEKLFF	TGTGCCAGCAGCTTGTATAGGACAACTAATGAAAAACTGTTTTTT
TRBV2	TRBJ2-7	NA	NA	15	CASSEGGARSYEQYF	TGTGCCAGCAGTGAAGGGGGGGCTCGGTCCTACGAGCAGTACTTC
TRBV9	TRBJ1-2	NA	NA	15	CASSPRAGTNYGYTF	TGTGCCAGCAGCCCCCGGGCAGGGACAAACTATGGCTACACCTTC
TRBV6-4	TRBJ1-1	NA	once	10	CASTQVEVIF	TGTGCCAGCACCCAAGTCGAGGTTATCTTT
TRBV5-1	TRBJ2-5	TRBD2	NA	17	CASSLVTSGGARETQYF	TGCGCCAGCAGCTTGGTCACTAGCGGGGGGGCGCGAGAGACCCAGTACTTC
TRBV25-1	TRBJ2-1	TRBD2	NA	15	CASSESSGSYNEQFF	TGTGCCAGCAGTGAATCTAGCGGCTCCTACAATGAGCAGTTCTTC
TRBV5-6	TRBJ2-4	NA	once	16	CASSLDRTGRADIQYF	TGTGCCAGCAGCTTAGACCGGACAGGGAGGGCAGACATTCAGTACTTC
TRBV5-1	TRBJ2-6	NA	NA	15	CASSPQGPGANVLTF	TGCGCCAGCAGCCCCCAAGGCCCTGGGGCCAACGTCCTGACTTTC
TRBV5-1	TRBJ2-3	NA	NA	14	CASSLTDSTDTQYF	TGCGCCAGCAGCTTGACAGATAGCACAGATACGCAGTATTTT
TRBV5-4	TRBJ2-5	TRBD2	NA	16	CASSLRSGARQETQYF	TGTGCCAGCAGCTTGCGAAGCGGGGCACGCCAAGAGACCCAGTACTTC